These 2 T cell receptor beta chains came from one sample sequenced in a study of T cells in localized non-small cell lung cancer. The method was immunoSEQ multiplex PCR; TCRdb's version includes in-frame clones alone and lacks a portion of them. The repertoire holds more than 20,000 clones, with 85% as singletons. The sequencing here drew on PBMCs, taken before any cancer treatment. The receptors shown here come from a woman aged 40 to 75 with stage II squamous cell lung carcinoma.

This clone was picked up a small number of times. CDR3 amino acids: CASSEARPSGANVLTF. DNA for the CDR3: TGTGCCAGCAGTGAGGCACGGCCCTCTGGGGCCAACGTCCTGACTTTC. The chain links TRBV25-1 to TRBJ2-6, with D unclear. The V end lost 3 bases, the J end lost 0 bases, and 9 bases lay between the germline ends. Looked up from germline, CDR1 is MGHDK and CDR2 is SYGVNS. CDR3 length: 16 amino acids.

The gene calls are TRBV5-1 and TRBJ1-5; D unclear. The CDR3 has 14 amino acids. V was pared by 6 bases and J by 2 bases, with 12 bases between. CDR1 and CDR2 (germline): SGHRS, YFSETQ. The CDR3 spells CASKESVGNQPQHF. CDR3 nucleotides: TGCGCCAGCAAAGAATCAGTCGGCAATCAGCCCCAGCATTTT.